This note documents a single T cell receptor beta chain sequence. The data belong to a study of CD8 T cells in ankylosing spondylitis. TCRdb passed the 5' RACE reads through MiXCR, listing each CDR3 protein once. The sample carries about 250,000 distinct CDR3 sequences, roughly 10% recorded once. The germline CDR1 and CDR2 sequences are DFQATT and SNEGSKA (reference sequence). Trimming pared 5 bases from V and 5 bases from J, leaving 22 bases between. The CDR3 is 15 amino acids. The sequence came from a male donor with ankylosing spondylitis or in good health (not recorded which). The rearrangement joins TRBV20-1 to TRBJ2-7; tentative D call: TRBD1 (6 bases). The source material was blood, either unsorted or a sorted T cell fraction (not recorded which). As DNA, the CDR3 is TGCAGTGCTCCCGACCATGGGGGCAGTAGCAACGAGCAGTACTTC. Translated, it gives CSAPDHGGSSNEQYF.